This T cell receptor beta chain was documented in a study of shared clonotypes between healthy human individuals (dated by TCRdb to the early 2020s). With regard to the full study: Three men and a couple of women, aged 18 to 49 years, made up the cohort. Per donor, leukapheresis produced somewhere between about 0.85 and 10 billion PBMCs. To increase sequencing depth and limit assay-specific biases, TCR repertoire library preparation and sequencing were carried out by different laboratories using diverse techniques. The study deeply sequenced blood TCR repertoires of 5 or 6 healthy adults to estimate repertoire size and the extent of clonotype sharing between individuals. Per donor, three plates each were used for CD4 naive and CD4 memory, two for CD8 naive, and one for CD8 memory.

The full study reports these points: Sampling was restricted to blood, and TCR repertoires in tissue are likely to differ from TCR repertoires in blood. Estimated clonotype richness was generally larger for naive than for memory subsets. The genetic and exposure-history diversity represented was limited by the small number of donors. About 5% of naive CD4, 3.5% of naive CD8, around 2.3% of memory CD4, and 0.35% to 0.4% of memory CD8 clonotypes were shared across several donors. Clonotypes shared by all four sorted-subset donors showed higher generation probabilities than non-shared clonotypes. Pairwise subsampling indicated that sequencing depth was expected to affect the degree of clonotype sharing among donors. Incomplete sequencing was indicated by rarefaction of sorted-subset datasets, despite the large sequencing depth.

Measured from the cysteine to the phenylalanine, the CDR3 is 13 residues long. Only the CDR3 region is kept as DNA, spanning 39 bases read in frame from base 1. For CDR1 and CDR2, the germline V gene lists MDHEN and SYDVKM. V and J are trimmed by 8 bases and 4 bases, and the gene matches miss 5 bases of the junction. CD8 naive samples were obtained by positive selection for CCR7 among CD45RO-negative cells, yielding a CD45RA+CCR7+ population from which TemRA cells were excluded. Healthy HIV-negative adults with no recently reported acute infections or vaccinations were included as donors. Every donor was a Caucasian adult living in Nashville, Tennessee, USA. Blood was obtained by leukapheresis, after which PBMCs were separated by Ficoll-Histopaque density gradient centrifugation and cryopreserved in liquid nitrogen vapor phase. Purity and quantity of every magnetically sorted T cell population were checked by analytical flow cytometry. Each sorted fraction had its genomic DNA isolated and then quantified by UV absorbance on a Nanodrop 2000c.

This clone came up once. Its antigen has not been determined. No base qualities exist here, and no much larger clone lies one base off it. Using the deep immunoSEQ assay, TCR CDR3 regions were amplified from genomic DNA by multiplex PCR. For each cell subset, the extracted genomic DNA was distributed evenly across all wells of several immunoSEQ 96-well plates, and each plate served as one replicate. Each replicate PCR for sorted subsets received about 0.2 ug genomic DNA, equal to around 32,000 T cell genomes. The purified libraries were quantified using a Qubit 3.0 fluorometer, sized with a Bioanalyzer 2100, and then quantified again using the KAPA Library Quantification kit. Every immunoSEQ 96-well plate was sequenced on a dedicated single-read 150-cycle Illumina NextSeq 550 flow cell. In the source study's methods: Because only junctional sequences without quality scores were contained in the immunoSEQ output, filtering matching that applied to full-length reads could not be performed. Sequences were annotated with PyIR, a Python wrapper for IgBLAST v1.9, using IMGT germline references to assign V/J genes and CDR3. Reads with weak V/J assignments (E-value above 1e-6), missing CDR3, stop codons, out-of-frame junctions, or ambiguous translated residues were removed. V3J clonotypes were defined as sequences sharing the same inferred V gene, J gene, and CDR3 amino acid sequence. Percentage overlap between repertoires was computed as shared unique clonotypes divided by the size of the smaller repertoire. RTK rarefaction, the Chao1 estimator, and Recon v2.1 estimates of unobserved clonotypes were used to assess repertoire richness. Generation probabilities for all TCRbeta clonotypes obtained by the gDNA method from several donors were computed using OLGA. The table was pulled from immuneACCESS by TCRdb, which kept in-frame rearrangements only. Such tables lose some clones; where checked, under half of the loss comes from unresolved V genes, and the rest has no known cause. That table furnishes V, J and clone size, whereas the DNA furnished D and trimming. A total of more than 2 million clones appear in this sample, about 94% of them only once. 1.5% to 2% of the sample is in the top ten clones.

The origin of this receptor is a man between 18 and 35 years old in good health. Some clones in this sample may be carry-over from other donors' samples. Recombination linked TRBV28 to TRBJ2-3, and 8 bases in between align with TRBD1. The sequenced material came from naive CD8+ T cells from PBMCs. What the cell subset or site label conveys for this sample: CD45RA+CCR7+. The DNA sequence is given as TGTGCCAGCCACAGGGGGAGGTCAGATACGCAGTATTTT. Protein translation: CASHRGRSDTQYF.